A selection of T cell receptor beta chains follows, all from one sample in a study of cytomegalovirus exposure and HLA in healthy donors. The method was immunoSEQ multiplex PCR; TCRdb's version includes in-frame clones alone and lacks a portion of them. Of around 200,000 clones in the sample, 65% to 80% were seen once. The specimen was PBMCs. The receptors come from a man between 25 and 39 years old in good health and CMV-seropositive. CDR3s include the opening cysteine and the closing phenylalanine or tryptophan. D genes are given only for firm matches. The size field is filled for only some rows; it gives once, few, many or a size class.

CDR3aa	CDR3nt	abundance	j_gene	v_gene	d_gene
CASSRDSFPLNTEAFF	TGTGCCAGCAGCCGGGACAGCTTCCCGCTGAACACTGAAGCTTTCTTT	.	TRBJ1-1	TRBV5-8	TRBD1
CASSLWAGGTGELFF	TGTGCCAGCAGTTTATGGGCAGGGGGGACCGGGGAGCTGTTTTTT	few	TRBJ2-2	TRBV28	.
CASSQDRWGGYTF	TGCGCCAGCAGCCAAGATCGGTGGGGCGGCTACACCTTC	.	TRBJ1-2	TRBV4-1	.
CASSEGGVPNYGYTF	TGTGCCAGCAGTGAAGGGGGCGTTCCCAACTATGGCTACACCTTC	.	TRBJ1-2	TRBV2	.
CASSETGLGTREEPQHF	TGTGCCAGCAGTGAGACGGGGTTGGGCACCCGCGAGGAGCCCCAGCATTTT	few	TRBJ1-5	TRBV6-1	.
CASSRLQGFGNTIYF	TGTGCCAGCAGCCGGCTACAGGGATTCGGAAACACCATATATTTT	.	TRBJ1-3	TRBV6-5	.
CASSSPGQGSEKLFF	TGTGCCAGCAGTTCCCCGGGACAGGGGTCTGAAAAACTGTTTTTT	once	TRBJ1-4	TRBV28	TRBD1
CARSWPRDSRGDGAFF	TGTGCCAGAAGTTGGCCCAGGGACTCCCGGGGGGATGGAGCTTTCTTT	few	TRBJ1-1	TRBV5-3	.
CASRQDRLPGEKLFF	TGTGCCAGCAGGCAGGACAGGCTCCCGGGTGAAAAACTGTTTTTT	few	TRBJ1-4	TRBV2	TRBD1
CASSQGPGSGGSTDTQYF	TGCGCCAGCAGCCAAGGGCCGGGTAGCGGAGGGAGCACAGATACGCAGTATTTT	.	TRBJ2-3	TRBV4-1	.
CASSQPSISGSYEQYF	TGTGCCAGCAGCCAACCCTCGATCAGCGGGAGCTACGAGCAGTACTTC	.	TRBJ2-7	TRBV4-2	TRBD2
CASSRRGGTSGYNEQFF	TGTGCCAGCAGCAGACGGGGCGGGACTAGCGGCTACAATGAGCAGTTCTTC	.	TRBJ2-1	TRBV7-3	TRBD2
CASSSPLGGRRFF	TGTGCCAGCAGCTCTCCTCTGGGCGGGAGGAGGTTCTTC	.	TRBJ2-1	TRBV6-5	TRBD2
CASSQTDRTPEAFF	TGTGCCAGCAGCCAGACAGACAGGACGCCTGAAGCTTTCTTT	.	TRBJ1-1	TRBV4-2	.
CASSFSTGGIETQYF	TGTGCCAGCAGCTTTAGTACAGGGGGCATAGAGACCCAGTACTTC	.	TRBJ2-5	TRBV7-9	TRBD1
CASSPAGLPGAFF	TGTGCCAGCAGCCCCGCTGGACTCCCCGGAGCTTTCTTT	.	TRBJ1-1	TRBV7-2	.
CASSGTGGTEAFF	TGTGCCAGCAGCGGGACAGGGGGCACTGAAGCTTTCTTT	.	TRBJ1-1	TRBV7-9	TRBD1
CASSLYNEQFF	TGTGCCAGCAGCTTGTACAATGAGCAGTTCTTC	.	TRBJ2-1	TRBV28	.
CASSPQWTGGGELFF	TGCGCCAGCAGCCCGCAGTGGACAGGGGGCGGGGAGCTGTTTTTT	.	TRBJ2-2	TRBV5-1	TRBD1
CASSADWLITDTQYF	TGTGCCAGCAGCGCGGACTGGTTGATCACAGATACGCAGTATTTT	few	TRBJ2-3	TRBV5-6	.
CVSSLGDTYQPPHF	TGTGTCAGCAGCTTGGGAGACACTTACCAGCCCCCGCATTTT	few	TRBJ1-5	TRBV5-6	.
CASTLGSYVTGELFF	TGTGCCAGCACCCTGGGCAGTTACGTCACCGGGGAGCTGTTTTTT	.	TRBJ2-2	TRBV9	.